This T cell receptor beta chain was observed in a study of cytomegalovirus exposure and HLA in healthy donors. The V segment lost 0 bases and the J segment 0 bases; nucleotides outside the gene matches: 6. The germline CDR1 and CDR2 sequences are SGHVS and FQNEAQ. CDR3 length: 17 amino acids. Use of 60 Vbeta and 13 Jbeta primers characterized the PCR. Measured with immunoSEQ multiplex PCR; TCRdb has only the in-frame clones, and not every one. The sample yields around 220,000 clones, over 75% seen once. This clone was recorded once. The receptor was derived from a man between 18 and 29 years old in good health and CMV-seronegative. Sequenced material: PBMCs. The chain joins TRBV7-8 to TRBJ2-7; TRBD2 matches 9 bases. This CDR3 reads CASSLARGTSSSYEQYF. Here the CDR3 DNA reads TGTGCCAGCAGCTTAGCGCGAGGGACTAGCAGCTCCTACGAGCAGTACTTC.